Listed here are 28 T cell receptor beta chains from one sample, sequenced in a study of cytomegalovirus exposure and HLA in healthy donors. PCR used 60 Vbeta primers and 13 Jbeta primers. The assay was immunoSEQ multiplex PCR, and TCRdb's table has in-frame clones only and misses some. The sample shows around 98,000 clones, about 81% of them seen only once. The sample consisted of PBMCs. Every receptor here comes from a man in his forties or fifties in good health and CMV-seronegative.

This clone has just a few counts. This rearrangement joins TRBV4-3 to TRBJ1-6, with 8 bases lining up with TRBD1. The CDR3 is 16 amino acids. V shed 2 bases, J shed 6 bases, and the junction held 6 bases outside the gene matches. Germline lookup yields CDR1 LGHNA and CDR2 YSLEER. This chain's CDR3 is CASSQHRGFSNSPLHF. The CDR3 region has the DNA TGCGCCAGCAGCCAACACAGGGGGTTCTCTAATTCACCCCTCCACTTT.

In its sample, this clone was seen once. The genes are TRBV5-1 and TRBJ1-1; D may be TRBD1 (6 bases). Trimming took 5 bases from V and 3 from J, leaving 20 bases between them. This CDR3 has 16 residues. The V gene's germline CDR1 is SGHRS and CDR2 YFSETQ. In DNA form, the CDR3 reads TGCGCCAGCAGACGGCAACAGGGTTCTCTGGACACTGAAGCTTTCTTT. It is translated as CASRRQQGSLDTEAFF.

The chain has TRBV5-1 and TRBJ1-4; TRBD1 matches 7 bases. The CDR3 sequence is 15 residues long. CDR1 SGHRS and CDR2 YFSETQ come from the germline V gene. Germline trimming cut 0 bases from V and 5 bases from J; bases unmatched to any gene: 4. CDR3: CASSLDRTGNEKLFF. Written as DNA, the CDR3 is TGCGCCAGCAGCTTGGATCGGACAGGCAATGAAAAACTGTTTTTT.

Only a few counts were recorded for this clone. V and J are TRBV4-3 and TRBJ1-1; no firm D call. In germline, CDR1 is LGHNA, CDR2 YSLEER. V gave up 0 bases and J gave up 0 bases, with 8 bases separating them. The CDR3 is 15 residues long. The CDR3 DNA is TGCGCCAGCAGCCAAGATGCGGGAGTGAACACTGAAGCTTTCTTT. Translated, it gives CASSQDAGVNTEAFF.

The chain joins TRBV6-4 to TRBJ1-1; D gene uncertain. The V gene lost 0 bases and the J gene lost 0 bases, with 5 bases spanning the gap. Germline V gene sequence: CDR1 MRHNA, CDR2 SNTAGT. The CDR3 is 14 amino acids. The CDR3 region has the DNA TGTGCCAGCAGTGACTCTAGCATGAACACTGAAGCTTTCTTT. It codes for CASSDSSMNTEAFF.

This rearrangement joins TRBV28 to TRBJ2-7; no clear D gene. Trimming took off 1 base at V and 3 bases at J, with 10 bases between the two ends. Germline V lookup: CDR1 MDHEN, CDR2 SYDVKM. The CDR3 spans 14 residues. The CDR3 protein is CASSLLSGFYEQYF. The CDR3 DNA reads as TGTGCCAGCAGTTTATTGTCAGGCTTCTACGAGCAGTACTTC.

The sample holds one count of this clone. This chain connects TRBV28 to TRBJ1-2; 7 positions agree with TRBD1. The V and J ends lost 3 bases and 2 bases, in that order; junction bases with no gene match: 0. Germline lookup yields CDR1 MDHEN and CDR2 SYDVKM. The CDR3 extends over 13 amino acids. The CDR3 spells CASSLTGNYGYTF. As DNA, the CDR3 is TGTGCCAGCAGTTTGACAGGGAACTATGGCTACACCTTC.

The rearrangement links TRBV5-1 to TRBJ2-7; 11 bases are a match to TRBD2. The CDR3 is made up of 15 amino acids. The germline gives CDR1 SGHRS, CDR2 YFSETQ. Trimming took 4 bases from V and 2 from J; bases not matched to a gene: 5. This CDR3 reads CASSRELAGAYEQYF. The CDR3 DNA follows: TGCGCCAGCAGCAGGGAACTAGCGGGGGCCTACGAGCAGTACTTC.

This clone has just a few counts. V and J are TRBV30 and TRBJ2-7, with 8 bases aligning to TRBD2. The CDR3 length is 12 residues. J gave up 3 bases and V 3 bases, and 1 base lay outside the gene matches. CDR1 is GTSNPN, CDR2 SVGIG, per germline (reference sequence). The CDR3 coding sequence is TGTGCCTGGAGCGGGGGGGACTACGAGCAGTACTTC. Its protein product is CAWSGGDYEQYF. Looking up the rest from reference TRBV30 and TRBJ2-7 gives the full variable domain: SQTIHQWPATLVQPVGSPLSLECTVEGTSNPNLYWYRQAAGRGLQLLFYSVGIGQISSEVPQNLSASRPQDRQFILSSKKLLLSDSGFYLCAWSGGDYEQYFGPGTRLTVT.

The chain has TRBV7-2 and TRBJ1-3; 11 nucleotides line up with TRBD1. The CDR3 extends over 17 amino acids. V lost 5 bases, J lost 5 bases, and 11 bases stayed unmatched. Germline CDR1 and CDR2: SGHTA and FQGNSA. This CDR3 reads CASSPLVWTGGRNTIYF. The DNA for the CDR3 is TGTGCCAGCAGCCCGCTAGTTTGGACAGGGGGCAGAAACACCATATATTTT.

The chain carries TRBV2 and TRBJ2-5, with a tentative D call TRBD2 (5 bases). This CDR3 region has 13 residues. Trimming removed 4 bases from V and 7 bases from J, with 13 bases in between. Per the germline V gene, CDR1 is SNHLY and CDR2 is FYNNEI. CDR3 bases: TGTGCCAGCAGTGGACCCCCAGCGGCGACCCAGTACTTC. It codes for CASSGPPAATQYF.

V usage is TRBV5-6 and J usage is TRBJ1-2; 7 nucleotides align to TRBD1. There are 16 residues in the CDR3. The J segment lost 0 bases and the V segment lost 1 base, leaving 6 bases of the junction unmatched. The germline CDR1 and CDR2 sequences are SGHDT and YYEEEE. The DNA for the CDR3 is TGTGCCAGCAGCTTGTGGGGGACAGATTCTAACTATGGCTACACCTTC. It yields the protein CASSLWGTDSNYGYTF.

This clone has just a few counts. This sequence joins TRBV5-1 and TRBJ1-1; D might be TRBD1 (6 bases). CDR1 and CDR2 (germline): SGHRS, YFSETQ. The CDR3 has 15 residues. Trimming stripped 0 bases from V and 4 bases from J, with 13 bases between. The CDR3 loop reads CASSLGGGESTEAFF. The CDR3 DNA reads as TGCGCCAGCAGCTTGGGTGGGGGCGAATCCACTGAAGCTTTCTTT.

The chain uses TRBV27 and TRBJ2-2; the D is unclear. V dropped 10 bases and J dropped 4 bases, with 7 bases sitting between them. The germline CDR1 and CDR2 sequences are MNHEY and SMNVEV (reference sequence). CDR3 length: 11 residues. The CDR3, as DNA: TGTGCCACAGGCTTCACCGGGGAGCTGTTTTTT. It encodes CATGFTGELFF.

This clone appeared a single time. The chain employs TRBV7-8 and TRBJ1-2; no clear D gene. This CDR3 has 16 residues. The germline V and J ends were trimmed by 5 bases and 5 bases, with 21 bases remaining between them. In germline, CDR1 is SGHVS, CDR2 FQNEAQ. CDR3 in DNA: TGTGCCAGCAGCACTAGGCCCGCGGGCTCGACGTATGGCTACACCTTC. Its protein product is CASSTRPAGSTYGYTF. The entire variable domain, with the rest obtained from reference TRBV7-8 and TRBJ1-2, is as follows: GAGVSQSPRYKVAKRGQDVALRCDPISGHVSLFWYQQALGQGPEFLTYFQNEAQLDKSGLPSDRFFAERPEGSVSTLKIQRTQQEDSAVYLCASSTRPAGSTYGYTFGSGTRLTVV.

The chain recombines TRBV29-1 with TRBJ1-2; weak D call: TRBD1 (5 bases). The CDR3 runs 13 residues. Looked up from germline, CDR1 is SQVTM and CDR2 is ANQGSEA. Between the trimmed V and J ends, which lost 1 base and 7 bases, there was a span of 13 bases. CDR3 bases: TGCAGCGTTGAAGGGGGCGAAGGATCTGGCTACACCTTC. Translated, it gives CSVEGGEGSGYTF. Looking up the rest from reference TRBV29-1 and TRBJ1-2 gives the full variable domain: SAVISQKPSRDICQRGTSLTIQCQVDSQVTMMFWYRQQPGQSLTLIATANQGSEATYESGFVIDKFPISRPNLTFSTLTVSNMSPEDSSIYLCSVEGGEGSGYTFGSGTRLTVV.

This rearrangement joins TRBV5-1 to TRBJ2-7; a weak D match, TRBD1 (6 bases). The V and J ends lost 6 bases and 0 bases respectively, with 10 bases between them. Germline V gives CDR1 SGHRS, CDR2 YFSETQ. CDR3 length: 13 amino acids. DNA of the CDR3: TGCGCCAGCAACAGGGTGGGCTCCTACGAGCAGTACTTC. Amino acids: CASNRVGSYEQYF.

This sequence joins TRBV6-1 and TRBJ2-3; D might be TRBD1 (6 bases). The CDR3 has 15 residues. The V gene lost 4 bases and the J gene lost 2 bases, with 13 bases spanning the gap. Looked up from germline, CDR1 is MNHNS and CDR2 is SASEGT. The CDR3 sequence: CASSGQAEPTDTQYF. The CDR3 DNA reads TGTGCCAGCAGTGGACAGGCTGAACCCACAGATACGCAGTATTTT.

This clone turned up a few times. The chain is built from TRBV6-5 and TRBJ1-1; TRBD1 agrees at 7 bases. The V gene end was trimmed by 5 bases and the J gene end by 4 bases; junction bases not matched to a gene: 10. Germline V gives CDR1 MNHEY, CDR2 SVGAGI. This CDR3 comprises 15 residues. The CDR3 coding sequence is TGTGCCAGCAGTCGAGGGACAGCCGGTGTCACTGAAGCTTTCTTT. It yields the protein CASSRGTAGVTEAFF.

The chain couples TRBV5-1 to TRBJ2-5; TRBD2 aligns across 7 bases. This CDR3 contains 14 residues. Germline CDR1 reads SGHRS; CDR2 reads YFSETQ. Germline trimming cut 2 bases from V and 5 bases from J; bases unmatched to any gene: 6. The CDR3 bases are TGCGCCAGCAGCTTAGGGAGGGTACACGAGACCCAGTACTTC. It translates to CASSLGRVHETQYF.

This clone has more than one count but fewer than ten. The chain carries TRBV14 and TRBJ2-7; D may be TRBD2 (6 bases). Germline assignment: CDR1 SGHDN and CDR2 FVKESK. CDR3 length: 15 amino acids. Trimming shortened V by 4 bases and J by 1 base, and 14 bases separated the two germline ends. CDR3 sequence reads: CASSPRGVQSYEQYF. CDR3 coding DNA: TGTGCCAGCAGCCCACGCGGGGTTCAGTCCTACGAGCAGTACTTC.

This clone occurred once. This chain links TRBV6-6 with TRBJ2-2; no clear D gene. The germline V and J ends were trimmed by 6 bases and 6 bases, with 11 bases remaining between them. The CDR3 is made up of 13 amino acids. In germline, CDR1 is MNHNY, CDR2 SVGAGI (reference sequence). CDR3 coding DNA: TGTGCCAGCAGCCAGGTGGTATCCGGGGAGCTGTTTTTT. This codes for CASSQVVSGELFF.

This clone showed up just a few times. For the CDR3, the DNA is TGTGCCAGCAGCCTTGGCGGGGGGGGCGAGCAGTACTTC. Translation: CASSLGGGGEQYF. The chain carries TRBV7-9 and TRBJ2-7; 9 positions match TRBD2. The CDR3 runs to 13 residues. The germline V gene has CDR1 SEHNR and CDR2 FQNEAQ (reference sequence). J lost 6 bases, V lost 5 bases, and 5 bases had no gene match.

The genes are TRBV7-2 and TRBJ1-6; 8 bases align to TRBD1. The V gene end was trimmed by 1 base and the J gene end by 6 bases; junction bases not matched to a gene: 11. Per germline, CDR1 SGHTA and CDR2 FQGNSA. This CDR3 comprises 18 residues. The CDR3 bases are TGTGCCAGCAGCTTAGTGGTCGGCCAGGGGGCCTCTAATTCACCCCTCCACTTT. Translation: CASSLVVGQGASNSPLHF.

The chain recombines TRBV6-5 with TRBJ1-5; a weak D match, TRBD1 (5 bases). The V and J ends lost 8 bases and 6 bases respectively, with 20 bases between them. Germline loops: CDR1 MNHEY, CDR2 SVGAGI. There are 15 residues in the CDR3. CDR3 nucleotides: TGTGCCAGCCAAATAACGGGGGGAGGTGGTCAGCCCCAGCATTTT. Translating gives CASQITGGGGQPQHF.

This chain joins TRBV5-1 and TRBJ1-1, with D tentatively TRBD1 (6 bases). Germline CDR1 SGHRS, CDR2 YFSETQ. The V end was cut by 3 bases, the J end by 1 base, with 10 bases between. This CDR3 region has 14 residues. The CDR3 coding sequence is TGCGCCAGCAGCTCGACAGGTTCGAACACTGAAGCTTTCTTT. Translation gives CASSSTGSNTEAFF. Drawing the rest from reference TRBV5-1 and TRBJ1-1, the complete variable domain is KAGVTQTPRYLIKTRGQQVTLSCSPISGHRSVSWYQQTPGQGLQFLFEYFSETQRNKGNFPGRFSGRQFSNSRSEMNVSTLELGDSALYLCASSSTGSNTEAFFGQGTRLTVV.

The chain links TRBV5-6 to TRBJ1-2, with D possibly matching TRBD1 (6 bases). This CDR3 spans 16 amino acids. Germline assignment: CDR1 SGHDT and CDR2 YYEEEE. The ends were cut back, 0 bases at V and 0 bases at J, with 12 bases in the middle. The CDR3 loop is CASSLVGQGSNYGYTF. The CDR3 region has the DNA TGTGCCAGCAGCTTGGTAGGGCAGGGGTCTAACTATGGCTACACCTTC.

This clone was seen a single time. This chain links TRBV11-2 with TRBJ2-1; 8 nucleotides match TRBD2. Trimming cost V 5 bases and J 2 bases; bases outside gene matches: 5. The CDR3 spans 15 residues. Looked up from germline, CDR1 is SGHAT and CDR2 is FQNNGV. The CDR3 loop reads CASSKAGDTYNEQFF. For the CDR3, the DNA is TGTGCCAGCAGCAAAGCGGGGGATACCTACAATGAGCAGTTCTTC. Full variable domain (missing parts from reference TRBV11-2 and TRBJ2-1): EAGVAQSPRYKIIEKRQSVAFWCNPISGHATLYWYQQILGQGPKLLIQFQNNGVVDDSQLPKDRFSAERLKGVDSTLKIQPAKLEDSAVYLCASSKAGDTYNEQFFGPGTRLTVL.